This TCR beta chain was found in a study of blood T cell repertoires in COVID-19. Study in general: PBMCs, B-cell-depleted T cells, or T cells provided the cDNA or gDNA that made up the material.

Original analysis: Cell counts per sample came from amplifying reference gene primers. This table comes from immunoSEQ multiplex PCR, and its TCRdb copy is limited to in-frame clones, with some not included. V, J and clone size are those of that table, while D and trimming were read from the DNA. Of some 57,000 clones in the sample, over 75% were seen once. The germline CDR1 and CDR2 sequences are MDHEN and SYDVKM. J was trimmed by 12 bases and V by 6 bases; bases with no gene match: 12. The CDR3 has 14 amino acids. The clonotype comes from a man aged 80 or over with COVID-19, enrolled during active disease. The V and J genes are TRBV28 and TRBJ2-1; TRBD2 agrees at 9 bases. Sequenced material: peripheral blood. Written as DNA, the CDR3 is TGTGCCAGCAGCGAGAGCTCGCGGGGGGGAGGGCAGTTCTTC. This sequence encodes CASSESSRGGGQFF.